This is a list of T cell receptor beta chains from one sample in a study of spatial heterogeneity in lung cancer. MiXCR was run by TCRdb on the 5' RACE reads, yielding one entry per CDR3 protein. The table records fewer than 60,000 distinct CDR3 sequences, roughly 7.4% of them present only once. The sample in question was PBMCs, obtained at follow-up. The receptors were sampled from a female donor with early-stage non-small cell lung cancer. Each CDR3 is given with its conserved first and last residue. A D gene is named only where the DNA matches it firmly. A row's size may be missing; if present it is once, few, many or a size class.

CDR3nt,CDR3aa,d_gene,abundance,j_gene,v_gene
TGTGCCAGCAGCCCAACCTCGATATTGCAAGGCACTGAAGCTTTCTTT,CASSPTSILQGTEAFF,-,few,TRBJ1-1,TRBV7-3
TGCAGCGTTGCCCGACTCAGGGGCGACTACGAGCAGTACTTC,CSVARLRGDYEQYF,-,few,TRBJ2-7,TRBV29-1
TGTGCCAGCAGCTTATATAGGGGGCGCCTGAACACTGAAGCTTTCTTT,CASSLYRGRLNTEAFF,TRBD1,-,TRBJ1-1,TRBV7-2
TGTGCCAGCAGTTCTCTTTACGAGCAGTACTTC,CASSSLYEQYF,-,many,TRBJ2-7,TRBV12-3/TRBV12-4
TGCGCCAGCAGCTTTATCCCCACAGATACGCAGTATTTT,CASSFIPTDTQYF,-,many,TRBJ2-3,TRBV5-1
TGTGCCAGCAGCTTTCTCGGGGGGCCCTACAATGAGCAGTTCTTC,CASSFLGGPYNEQFF,-,many,TRBJ2-1,TRBV7-3
TGCAGCGTTGGGGACCACAGGGTGGGCTACGAGCAGTACTTC,CSVGDHRVGYEQYF,-,-,TRBJ2-7,TRBV29-1
TGCAGTGCTAAGAGGAGGCAGGGGGACTATGGCTACACCTTC,CSAKRRQGDYGYTF,TRBD1,few,TRBJ1-2,TRBV20-1
TGTGCCAGCAGCCGCAATGGCAACGGGGAGCTGTTTTTT,CASSRNGNGELFF,-,-,TRBJ2-2,TRBV12-3/TRBV12-4
TGCGCCAGCAGCTTCGCTAGCGGGGCCTACGAGCAGTACTTC,CASSFASGAYEQYF,TRBD2,-,TRBJ2-7,TRBV5-1
TGTGCCAGCAGGACAGGGGGAGGGGTAGAGACCCAGTACTTC,CASRTGGGVETQYF,TRBD1,many,TRBJ2-5,TRBV12-3/TRBV12-4
TGTGCCAGCAGCCGAGAAAGCCGGCGGAACTACGAGCAGTACTTC,CASSRESRRNYEQYF,-,-,TRBJ2-7,TRBV6-6
TGTGCCAGCAGTTCGACAGGGCAAGCTTTCTTT,CASSSTGQAFF,TRBD1,few,TRBJ1-1,TRBV6-6
TGTGCCAGCAGTTTTTCAGGGGATGAAAAACTGTTTTTT,CASSFSGDEKLFF,-,many,TRBJ1-4,TRBV12-3/TRBV12-4
TGTGCCAGCAGTTACTACAGGGCCTACGAGCAGTACTTC,CASSYYRAYEQYF,-,few,TRBJ2-7,TRBV6-6
TGTGCCAGCAGCCCCTCCGGGACCAGAAGAGGCAATGAGCAGTTCTTC,CASSPSGTRRGNEQFF,-,-,TRBJ2-1,TRBV3-1
TGCAGTGCTAGAGGAGTACGGAGAGGGGAAGCCTATAGCAATCAGCCCCAGCATTTT,CSARGVRRGEAYSNQPQHF,-,many,TRBJ1-5,TRBV20-1
TGTGCCAGCAGCCAGCGGGGCGCTCAAGAGACCCAGTACTTC,CASSQRGAQETQYF,TRBD2,few,TRBJ2-5,TRBV7-2
TGTGCCTGGAGTGGCGGGGGCCAATCCTACGAGCAGTACTTC,CAWSGGGQSYEQYF,-,few,TRBJ2-7,TRBV30
TGTGCCAGCAGCCCCGCAGGGCCGCACAATGAGCAGTTCTTC,CASSPAGPHNEQFF,-,few,TRBJ2-1,TRBV5-6
TGCGCCAGCAGCCACAACGGGGGGTTGAACGGCGAGCAGTACTTC,CASSHNGGLNGEQYF,TRBD2,many,TRBJ2-7,TRBV5-1
TGTGCCAGCAGTTACTCGCGGGGTACCGAAAAACTGTTTTTT,CASSYSRGTEKLFF,-,many,TRBJ1-4,TRBV6-5
TGTGCAAGTCGGAAAATGGACAGGTGCGGCGGTTGCACAGATACGCAGTATTTT,CASRKMDRCGGCTDTQYF,-,-,TRBJ2-3,TRBV12-2
TGTGCCAGCAGCTTAGGGACAGCGAACACTGAAGCTTTCTTT,CASSLGTANTEAFF,-,many,TRBJ1-1,TRBV7-9
TGTGCCAGCTCACCGGTGGGACAGGGTGAGCAGTTCTTC,CASSPVGQGEQFF,TRBD1,-,TRBJ2-1,TRBV18
TGTGCCAGCTCCCGGGACGGTCGGTACGAGCAGTACTTC,CASSRDGRYEQYF,-,-,TRBJ2-7,TRBV3-1
TGTGCCAGCAGTTCCTCCGGGACAGGGGGCAATGAGCAGTACTTC,CASSSSGTGGNEQYF,TRBD1,many,TRBJ2-7,TRBV12-3/TRBV12-4
TGCGCCGGTAATAGCGGGGGGTTTACAGATACGCAGTATTTT,CAGNSGGFTDTQYF,TRBD2,few,TRBJ2-3,TRBV10-2
TGTGCCAGCAGCTTAACGGGGGAGGGCACTGAAGCTTTCTTT,CASSLTGEGTEAFF,-,-,TRBJ1-1,TRBV7-3
TGTGCCAGCACAGGGGGGTTTAACACTGAAGCTTTCTTT,CASTGGFNTEAFF,TRBD1,many,TRBJ1-1,TRBV2
TGTGCCAGTGAACCCCTGGCGTACGAGCAGTACTTC,CASEPLAYEQYF,-,-,TRBJ2-7,TRBV7-2
TGTGCCAGCCCTAACGCCGGACCGATCTATGGCTACACCTTC,CASPNAGPIYGYTF,-,-,TRBJ1-2,TRBV21-1
TGCGCCAGCAGAGAGGGGACAGTCCAAGAGACCCAGTACTTC,CASREGTVQETQYF,TRBD1,many,TRBJ2-5,TRBV5-1
TGTGCCAGCAGCGTCTCTGGGGCCAACGTCCTGACTTTC,CASSVSGANVLTF,-,many,TRBJ2-6,TRBV11-3